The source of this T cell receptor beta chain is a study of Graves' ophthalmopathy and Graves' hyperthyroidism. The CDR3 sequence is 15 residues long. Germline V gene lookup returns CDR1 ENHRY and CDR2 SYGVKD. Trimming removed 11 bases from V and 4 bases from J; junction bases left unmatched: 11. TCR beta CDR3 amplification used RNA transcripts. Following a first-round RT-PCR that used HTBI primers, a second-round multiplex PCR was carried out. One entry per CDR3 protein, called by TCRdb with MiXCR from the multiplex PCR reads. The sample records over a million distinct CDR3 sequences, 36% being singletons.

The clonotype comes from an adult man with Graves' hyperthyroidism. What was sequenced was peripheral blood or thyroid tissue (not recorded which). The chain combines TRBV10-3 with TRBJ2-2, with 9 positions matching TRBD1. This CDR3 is CAVGQGSRGTGELFF. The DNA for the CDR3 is TGTGCCGTCGGACAGGGGAGTCGGGGCACCGGGGAGCTGTTTTTT.